This T cell receptor (beta chain) originates from a study of cytomegalovirus exposure and HLA in healthy donors. The germline gives CDR1 SGHRS, CDR2 YFSETQ. The V segment lost 4 bases and the J segment 3 bases; nucleotides outside the gene matches: 6. The CDR3 is 15 amino acids. Study-wide findings and caveats: In terms of immune exposure information, only CMV serostatus was available.

PCR amplification relied on 60 Vbeta primers (plus 13 Jbeta primers). Sequenced by immunoSEQ multiplex PCR; TCRdb stores in-frame clones only, minus some. The table includes roughly 150,000 clones, 80% to 85% detected once. This clone came up once. Its cognate antigen is unknown. The chain carries TRBV5-1 and TRBJ2-1; 8 bases are a match to TRBD2. Sequencing was done on a sample of PBMCs. The sequence was obtained from a man aged 45-65 years in good health and CMV-seropositive. CDR3 sequence (DNA): TGCGCCAGCAGCAGTACGGGAGGGGGCTACAATGAGCAGTTCTTC. Its translation is CASSSTGGGYNEQFF.